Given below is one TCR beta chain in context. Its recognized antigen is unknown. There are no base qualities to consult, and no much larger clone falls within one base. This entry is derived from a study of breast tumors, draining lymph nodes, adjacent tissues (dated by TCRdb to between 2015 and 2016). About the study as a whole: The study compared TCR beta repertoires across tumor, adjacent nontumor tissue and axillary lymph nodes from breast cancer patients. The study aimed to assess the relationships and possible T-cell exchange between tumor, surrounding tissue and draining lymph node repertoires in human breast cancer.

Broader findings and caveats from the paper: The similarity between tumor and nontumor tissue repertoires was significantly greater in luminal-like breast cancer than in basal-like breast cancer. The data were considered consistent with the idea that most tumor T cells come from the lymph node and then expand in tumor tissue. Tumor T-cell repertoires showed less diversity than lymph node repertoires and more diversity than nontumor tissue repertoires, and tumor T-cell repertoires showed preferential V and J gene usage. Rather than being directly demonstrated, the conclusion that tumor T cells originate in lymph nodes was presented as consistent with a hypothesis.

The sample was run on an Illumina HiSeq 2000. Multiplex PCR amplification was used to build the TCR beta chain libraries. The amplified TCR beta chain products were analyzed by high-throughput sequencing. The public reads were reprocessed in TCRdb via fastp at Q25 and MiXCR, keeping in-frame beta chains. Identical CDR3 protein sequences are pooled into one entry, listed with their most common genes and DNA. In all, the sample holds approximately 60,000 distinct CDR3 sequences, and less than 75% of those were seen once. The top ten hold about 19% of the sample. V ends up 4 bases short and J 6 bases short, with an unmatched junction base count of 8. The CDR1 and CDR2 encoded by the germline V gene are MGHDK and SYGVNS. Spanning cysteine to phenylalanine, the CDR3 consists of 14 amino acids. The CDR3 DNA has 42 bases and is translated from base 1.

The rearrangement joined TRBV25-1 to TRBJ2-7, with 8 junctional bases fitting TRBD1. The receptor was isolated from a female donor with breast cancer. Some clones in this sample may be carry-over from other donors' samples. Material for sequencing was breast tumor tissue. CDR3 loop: CASSGWTGTSEQYF. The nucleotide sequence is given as TGTGCCAGCAGTGGGTGGACAGGGACTTCCGAGCAGTACTTC.